The 20 T cell receptor beta chains below all came from one sample that was sequenced in a study of regulatory T cells in long-lasting Graves disease. The time point here: newly diagnosed GD, antithyroid drugs for less than 3 months. Scientists built the TCR library using RNA that was extracted from PBMCs. Arm-PCR with iRepertoire HTBI primers amplified the CDR3 regions for these TCR beta libraries. Each CDR3 protein gets one entry after TCRdb re-called the multiplex PCR reads with MiXCR. The sample holds some 560,000 distinct CDR3 sequences, roughly 15% seen once. The sample also formed part of further work on T cells in Graves' hyperthyroidism and ophthalmopathy.

Sequencing was performed on peripheral blood mononuclear cells (PBMCs), taken at new diagnosis, from a patient treated with antithyroid drugs. The receptors here all came from a woman aged 35-65 years with Graves disease.

This clonotype was seen many times. This sequence joins TRBV2 and TRBJ2-2; possible D gene TRBD2, 6 bases. There are 15 residues in the CDR3. Germline V gene data show CDR1 as SNHLY and CDR2 as FYNNEI. Trimming removed 1 base at V and 4 bases at J, with 10 bases between. CDR3 in amino acids: CASSEVLATTGELFF. The CDR3 DNA follows: TGTGCCAGCAGTGAAGTACTAGCAACCACCGGGGAGCTGTTTTTT.

In its sample, this clonotype was seen many times. The V and J genes are TRBV12-3 or TRBV12-4 and TRBJ2-1, with TRBD2 matching over 11 bases. The CDR3 has 14 amino acids. The V and J ends lost 5 bases and 9 bases, in that order; junction bases with no gene match: 6. The CDR3 DNA reads TGTGCCAGCAGTGTGGCTAGCGGGGGGAGTGAGCAGTTCTTC. Protein sequence: CASSVASGGSEQFF.

J is TRBJ2-4 and V is TRBV18; no clear D gene. Trimming left V 3 bases short and J 0 bases short, with 15 bases between. Germline V CDR1 and CDR2: KGHSH, LQKENI. This CDR3 contains 17 residues. This CDR3 reads CASSPAVSQLAKNIQYF. DNA for the CDR3: TGTGCCAGCTCACCGGCCGTGAGTCAGCTAGCCAAAAACATTCAGTACTTC. The variable domain in full, completed from reference TRBV18 and TRBJ2-4, reads NAGVMQNPRHLVRRRGQEARLRCSPMKGHSHVYWYRQLPEEGLKFMVYLQKENIIDESGMPKERFSAEFPKEGPSILRIQQVVRGDSAAYFCASSPAVSQLAKNIQYFGAGTRLSVL.

This clonotype appeared a few times. DNA for the CDR3: TGCAGTGTAGGCCAGAACACTGAAGCTTTCTTT. Its protein is CSVGQNTEAFF. The chain recombines TRBV20-1 with TRBJ1-1; no definite D call. V lost 7 bases and J 1 base, leaving 7 bases between the germline ends. The CDR3 runs to 11 residues. Germline CDR1 is DFQATT and CDR2 is SNEGSKA (reference sequence).

This clonotype has at least ten counts. The chain links TRBV7-2 to TRBJ2-7; D not resolved. Trimming took off 1 base at V and 2 bases at J, with 12 bases between the two ends. The CDR3 runs 15 residues. From germline, CDR1 is SGHTA and CDR2 FQGNSA. CDR3 DNA: TGTGCCAGCAGCTTAGAAGGGATCCTCGCCTACGAGCAGTACTTC. This encodes CASSLEGILAYEQYF.

This chain joins TRBV12-3 or TRBV12-4 and TRBJ1-3; maybe TRBD1 (5 bases). CDR3 size: 12 residues. V gave up 8 bases and J gave up 4 bases, with 9 bases separating them. The CDR3 DNA sequence: TGTGCCAGCCCCTGGGGCGGAAACACCATATATTTT. Its protein product is CASPWGGNTIYF.

This clonotype was recorded many times. This chain links TRBV6-5 with TRBJ1-2, with a tentative D call TRBD1 (5 bases). This CDR3 comprises 15 residues. V lost 2 bases and J lost 7, with 17 bases in between. CDR1 and CDR2 (germline): MNHEY, SVGAGI. CDR3 bases: TGTGCCAGCAGTTACCCCGGGGCCACAAATCGTGGCTACACCTTC. Protein product: CASSYPGATNRGYTF.

This clonotype was detected a few times. The V and J genes are TRBV4-2 and TRBJ2-3; D perhaps matches TRBD1 (5 bases). The V end lost 1 base, the J end lost 2 bases, and 13 bases lay between the germline ends. From germline, CDR1 is LGHNA and CDR2 YNFKEQ. CDR3 length: 16 residues. The CDR3 sequence: CASSQGGRGFTDTQYF. DNA of the CDR3: TGTGCCAGCAGCCAAGGAGGTAGGGGATTCACAGATACGCAGTATTTT.

This clonotype was seen a handful of times. CDR3 region: CASSQDGPANSPLHF. DNA of the CDR3: TGCGCCAGCAGCCAAGATGGACCCGCTAATTCACCCCTCCACTTT. This sequence joins TRBV4-1 and TRBJ1-6; D is unclear. The germline V and J ends were trimmed by 0 bases and 6 bases, with 9 bases remaining between them. The CDR3 extends over 15 amino acids. Per the germline V gene, CDR1 is MGHRA and CDR2 is YSYEKL.

This clonotype has a handful of counts. The chain links TRBV6-2 or TRBV6-3 to TRBJ2-7, with 10 bases aligning to TRBD2. The trim removed 2 bases at V and 2 bases at J, leaving 6 bases unmatched. Germline lookup yields CDR1 MNHEY and CDR2 SVGEGT. The CDR3 length is 16 residues. CDR3 sequence: CASSYQPAGGPYEQYF. For the CDR3, the DNA is TGTGCCAGCAGTTACCAACCAGCGGGGGGGCCCTACGAGCAGTACTTC.

This clonotype occurred many times. One end of the junction does not line up with germline, which may come from a read error. The rearrangement joins TRBV4-1 to TRBJ2-5; 7 nucleotides line up with TRBD2. Germline V gene sequence: CDR1 MGHRA, CDR2 YSYEKL. The CDR3 is 15 residues long. The CDR3 region has the DNA TGTGCCAGCAGCCAAGATCGCGGGGGAGGCGAGACCCAGTACTTC. Translation: CASSQDRGGGETQYF.

This clonotype was seen more than once but under ten times. V gene TRBV20-1 combines with J gene TRBJ2-1; D tentatively reads TRBD1 or TRBD2 (6 bases each). CDR1 and CDR2 (germline): DFQATT, SNEGSKA (reference sequence). Deletions cut 5 bases from V and 7 bases from J, with 18 bases between. There are 14 residues in the CDR3. The chain's CDR3 is CSAQLVGGRNEQFF. The DNA for the CDR3 is TGCAGTGCTCAACTCGTGGGGGGCCGGAATGAGCAGTTCTTC.

This clonotype has a handful of counts. The genes are TRBV5-1 and TRBJ2-3; D remains ambiguous. V was shortened by 0 bases and J by 4 bases, with 9 bases between the two germline ends. Germline CDR1 reads SGHRS; CDR2 reads YFSETQ. The CDR3 loop spans 14 amino acids. CDR3 nucleotide sequence: TGCGCCAGCAGCTTGGCCGGGCTGCCAGATACGCAGTATTTT. It translates to CASSLAGLPDTQYF.

This clonotype was observed a few times. V and J are TRBV20-1 and TRBJ2-5, with D perhaps given as TRBD1 or TRBD2 (9 bases each). This CDR3 has 23 residues. Looked up from germline, CDR1 is DFQATT and CDR2 is SNEGSKA (reference sequence). With 1 base removed from V and 0 bases from J, the gap between germline ends came to 36 bases. As DNA, the CDR3 is TGCAGTGCTAGAGGACGAACCCTCCGGGACAGGGATTACCTAGCGGGGTACCAAGAGACCCAGTACTTC. This codes for CSARGRTLRDRDYLAGYQETQYF.

This clonotype was seen many times. This chain joins TRBV30 and TRBJ2-1; 7 positions agree with TRBD1. This CDR3 region has 15 residues. After removal of 2 bases from V and 7 bases from J, the junction contained 11 bases not matched to a gene. The germline V gene has CDR1 GTSNPN and CDR2 SVGIG (reference sequence). CDR3 sequence: CAWSSPDRWSNEQFF. The CDR3 DNA sequence: TGTGCCTGGAGTTCACCGGACAGGTGGTCGAATGAGCAGTTCTTC.

CDR3 residues: CSVRVRGNYGYTF. The CDR3 DNA reads TGCAGCGTCCGGGTCAGAGGCAACTATGGCTACACCTTC. J is TRBJ1-2 and V is TRBV29-1, with D hard to call. The CDR3 runs to 13 residues. Trimming left V 6 bases short and J 2 bases short, with 13 bases between. Germline V lookup: CDR1 SQVTM, CDR2 ANQGSEA.

This chain uses TRBV7-9 with TRBJ2-5; a possible D gene is TRBD1 (5 bases). Germline V gene sequence: CDR1 SEHNR, CDR2 FQNEAQ (reference sequence). The V gene lost 7 bases and the J gene lost 5 bases, with 14 bases spanning the gap. This CDR3 is 13 amino acids long. CDR3 nucleotide sequence: TGTGCCAGCACCCTAGGGGTGGGGGAGACCCAGTACTTC. It is translated as CASTLGVGETQYF.

In its sample, this clonotype was seen many times. The V call is TRBV2, the J call TRBJ1-2; D is possibly TRBD1 (6 bases). Germline loops: CDR1 SNHLY, CDR2 FYNNEI. With 5 bases removed from V and 3 bases from J, the gap between germline ends came to 7 bases. The CDR3 loop spans 12 amino acids. The CDR3 nucleotides read TGTGCCAGCAGTACAGGGTACTATGGCTACACCTTC. Translated, it gives CASSTGYYGYTF.

The chain links TRBV19 to TRBJ2-3, with D uncertain. The ends were cut back, 4 bases at V and 6 bases at J, with 8 bases in the middle. Looked up from germline, CDR1 is LNHDA and CDR2 is SQIVND (reference sequence). The CDR3 length is 12 residues. The CDR3 DNA reads as TGTGCCAGTAGTAGCCTAGAGGATACGCAGTATTTT. Protein product: CASSSLEDTQYF.

This clonotype was seen many times. The gene calls are TRBV6-5 and TRBJ1-1; no reliable D call. Trimming stripped 1 base from V and 0 bases from J, with 9 bases between. The CDR3 consists of 15 residues. Germline CDR1 MNHEY, CDR2 SVGAGI. The CDR3 DNA is TGTGCCAGCAGTTACTTACCGCTGCTGAACACTGAAGCTTTCTTT. It codes for CASSYLPLLNTEAFF.